What follows are 21 T cell receptor beta chains derived from one specimen sequenced in a study of shared clonotypes between healthy human individuals. Sequencing was performed with immunoSEQ multiplex PCR; in TCRdb, only in-frame clones are kept and a portion is missing. The repertoire consists of about 79,000 clones, with 62% occurring once and the leading ten covering approximately 56%. Material: memory CD8+ T cells sorted from blood. This sample's subset: CD45RO+ cells pooled with CCR7-negative TemRA cells. The receptor source for this set is a man aged 30 to 45 in good health.

This clone has a handful of counts. This chain links TRBV6-5 with TRBJ1-1; D gene ambiguous. Germline V gene lookup returns CDR1 MNHEY and CDR2 SVGAGI. The length of the CDR3 is 13 residues. The ends were cut back, 4 bases at V and 2 bases at J, with 8 bases in the middle. Here the CDR3 DNA reads TGTGCCAGCAGTTCCGAGGGCAACACTGAAGCTTTCTTT. This codes for CASSSEGNTEAFF.

V gene TRBV7-2 combines with J gene TRBJ1-2; D unresolved. Trimming pared 0 bases from V and 0 bases from J, leaving 11 bases between. Germline assignment: CDR1 SGHTA and CDR2 FQGNSA. The CDR3 covers 16 residues. The CDR3 coding sequence is TGTGCCAGCAGCTTAGCCCAGCCTTTGACTAACTATGGCTACACCTTC. Residues: CASSLAQPLTNYGYTF.

The V call is TRBV30, the J call TRBJ2-7; 7 positions agree with TRBD1. V shed 5 bases and J 3 bases; nucleotides not matched to a gene: 4. CDR3 length equals 12 residues. Germline V gene sequence: CDR1 GTSNPN, CDR2 SVGIG (reference sequence). The CDR3 loop is CAWGDSLYEQYF. For the CDR3, the DNA is TGTGCCTGGGGGGACAGTCTCTACGAGCAGTACTTC.

The CDR3 sequence is CASSRSGTEINTNEQFF. The CDR3 region has the DNA TGCGCCAGCAGCCGATCGGGGACAGAGATAAACACAAATGAGCAGTTCTTC. The genes are TRBV4-3 and TRBJ2-1; TRBD1 agrees at 7 bases. Germline lookup yields CDR1 LGHNA and CDR2 YSLEER. The CDR3 consists of 17 residues. Unmatched junction bases numbered 16, after V lost 4 bases and J lost 7 bases.

The J gene is TRBJ2-7, the V gene TRBV7-9, with D maybe TRBD2 (5 bases). From germline, CDR1 is SEHNR and CDR2 FQNEAQ (reference sequence). The length of the CDR3 is 10 residues. V was pared by 11 bases and J by 5 bases, with 10 bases between. CDR3 in amino acids: CAAGDDEQYF. CDR3 sequence (DNA): TGTGCCGCCGGGGATGACGAGCAGTACTTC.

This clone was counted at least ten times. This chain links TRBV4-1 with TRBJ2-7, with TRBD2 matching over 10 bases. Germline V CDR1 and CDR2: MGHRA, YSYEKL. The junction had 6 bases not matched to a gene; V was cut back by 3 bases and J by 7 bases. The CDR3 runs 14 residues. CDR3 nucleotides: TGCGCCAGCAGCCACCCCTCTAGCGGGAGTGAGCAGTACTTC. Translated: CASSHPSSGSEQYF.

This clone occurred a few times. The chain combines TRBV2 with TRBJ1-2; possibly TRBD1 for D (6 bases). V was trimmed by 0 bases and J by 8 bases, leaving 16 bases between them. CDR1 and CDR2 from the germline V gene are SNHLY and FYNNEI. The CDR3 consists of 15 residues. CDR3 sequence (DNA): TGTGCCAGCAGTGAAGCCCCGGGACAAAGCCAGGGCTACACCTTC. It translates to CASSEAPGQSQGYTF.

V gene TRBV7-9 combines with J gene TRBJ1-1; 9 bases fit TRBD1. Looked up from germline, CDR1 is SEHNR and CDR2 is FQNEAQ (reference sequence). V dropped 5 bases and J dropped 10; count of bases not matched to a gene: 17. The CDR3 runs to 16 residues. The CDR3 region is CASSRTGGADPKRAFF. The DNA for the CDR3 is TGTGCCAGCAGCAGAACAGGGGGCGCTGATCCAAAAAGAGCTTTCTTT.

The rearrangement joins TRBV19 to TRBJ1-1; D is unresolved. The CDR3 has 13 amino acids. Germline assignment: CDR1 LNHDA and CDR2 SQIVND (reference sequence). Trimming removed 2 bases from V and 2 bases from J, with 6 bases in between. The CDR3 DNA follows: TGTGCCAGTAGTATACTACTTAACACTGAAGCTTTCTTT. Amino acid sequence: CASSILLNTEAFF.

The chain couples TRBV5-5 to TRBJ1-4; no clear D gene. The V gene's germline CDR1 is SGHKS and CDR2 YYEKEE (reference sequence). The CDR3 contains 18 residues. Trimming stripped 4 bases from V and 0 bases from J, with 19 bases between. For the CDR3, the DNA is TGTGCCAGCAGCAAACTTAGGGTCGGGGTGGCAACTAATGAAAAACTGTTTTTT. Its translation: CASSKLRVGVATNEKLFF.

On this clone: The junction does not match germline at one end; this may be a read error. The chain recombines TRBV25-1 with TRBJ2-1; D is uncertain. CDR3 length: 11 residues. Germline V gives CDR1 MGHDK, CDR2 SYGVNS. CDR3 amino acids: CACSTYNERFF. Written as DNA, the CDR3 is TGTGCCTGTTCGACTTACAATGAGCGGTTCTTC. Full variable domain (remainder filled in from reference TRBV25-1 and TRBJ2-1): EADIYQTPRYLVIGTGKKITLECSQTMGHDKMYWYQQDPGMELHLIHYSYGVNSTEKGDLSSESTVSRIRTEHFPLTLESARPSHTSQYLCACSTYNERFFGPGTRLTVL.

The gene calls are TRBV7-2 and TRBJ2-1, with 10 nucleotides matching TRBD2. The trim removed 5 bases at V and 2 bases at J, leaving 12 bases unmatched. This CDR3 is built from 18 residues. Looked up from germline, CDR1 is SGHTA and CDR2 is FQGNSA. CDR3 sequence (DNA): TGTGCCAGCAGCCAAGGAGCTAGCGGGAGTAGTCCCTACAATGAGCAGTTCTTC. Residues: CASSQGASGSSPYNEQFF.

Concerning this clone: With only one base between it and a far larger clone, this is likely a read error. Additional DNA sequences in this sample encode the identical CDR3. The rearrangement links TRBV6-4 to TRBJ2-3; possibly TRBD2 for D (6 bases). The V and J ends lost 2 bases and 0 bases respectively, with 6 bases between them. CDR3 length: 14 residues. The germline CDR1 and CDR2 sequences are MRHNA and SNTAGT. The CDR3 DNA reads as TGTGCCAGCAGTGACGGGACTAGCACAGATACGCAGTATTTT. Its translation is CASSDGTSTDTQYF.

Notes on this clone: The junction shows a germline mismatch at one end, possibly a read error. The chain carries TRBV19 and TRBJ1-5, with a tentative D call TRBD1 (5 bases). This CDR3 is built from 16 residues. The V gene's germline CDR1 is LNHDA and CDR2 SQIVND (reference sequence). The CDR3, as DNA: TGTGCCAGTAGTCTAGACAGCCTGGGTAGCAATCAGCCCCAGCATTTT. Translation: CASSLDSLGSNQPQHF.

The chain links TRBV28 to TRBJ2-6; D gene unclear. This CDR3 is 13 amino acids long. Trimming removed 10 bases from V and 0 bases from J, with 7 bases in between. Germline V gene sequence: CDR1 MDHEN, CDR2 SYDVKM. CDR3 in DNA: TGTGCCACCCAGATCTCTGGGGCCAACGTCCTGACTTTC. The encoded protein is CATQISGANVLTF.

This clone was recorded a few times. The sample has other DNA sequences that encode this CDR3 too. The V call is TRBV7-9, the J call TRBJ2-1; TRBD1 is a possible D gene (5 bases). CDR1 is SEHNR and CDR2 is FQNEAQ in the germline V gene (reference sequence). The length of the CDR3 is 11 residues. The ends were cut back, 4 bases at V and 10 bases at J, with 8 bases in the middle. The CDR3 sequence: CASSSGWEQFF. CDR3 nucleotides: TGTGCCAGCAGCTCAGGGTGGGAGCAGTTCTTC.

V usage is TRBV27 and J usage is TRBJ2-7, with 9 positions matching TRBD2. This CDR3 region has 16 residues. Germline V gene sequence: CDR1 MNHEY, CDR2 SMNVEV (reference sequence). The V and J ends lost 4 bases and 5 bases, in that order; junction bases with no gene match: 12. DNA of the CDR3: TGTGCCAGCAGTTCCCCCGGCGGTAGCGGGAGAAACGAGCAGTACTTC. Its translation is CASSSPGGSGRNEQYF.

This clone was observed once. J is TRBJ1-3 and V is TRBV19, with D unresolved. The V end was cut by 6 bases, the J end by 0 bases, with 15 bases between. The V gene's germline CDR1 is LNHDA and CDR2 SQIVND (reference sequence). CDR3 length equals 16 residues. The CDR3 DNA sequence: TGTGCCAGTAGCCCCTCCACAGTAAGCTCTGGAAACACCATATATTTT. Translated: CASSPSTVSSGNTIYF.

The chain employs TRBV9 and TRBJ2-3; TRBD2 matches at 7 bases. The CDR3 length is 16 residues. The V gene's germline CDR1 is SGDLS and CDR2 YYNGEE. After removal of 3 bases from V and 4 bases from J, the junction contained 11 bases not matched to a gene. CDR3 DNA: TGTGCCAGCAGCGCGTGGGAGGGAGGGCCGCCAGATACGCAGTATTTT. This gives the protein CASSAWEGGPPDTQYF.

The chain employs TRBV18 and TRBJ2-3; D is unclear. The V gene's germline CDR1 is KGHSH and CDR2 LQKENI. Between the trimmed V and J ends, which lost 3 bases and 2 bases, there was a span of 12 bases. This CDR3 has 15 amino acids. The chain's CDR3 is CASSPPDLPTDTQYF. The DNA of the CDR3 is TGTGCCAGCTCACCGCCGGACCTCCCCACAGATACGCAGTATTTT.

The gene calls are TRBV30 and TRBJ2-1, with 9 bases fitting TRBD2. V gave up 2 bases and J gave up 8 bases; unmatched junction bases: 10. Germline V gives CDR1 GTSNPN, CDR2 SVGIG (reference sequence). The CDR3 is 15 amino acids. The CDR3 region has the DNA TGTGCCTGGAGTCTAGGTAGCGGGAGTCGGGATGAGCAGTTCTTC. Its protein is CAWSLGSGSRDEQFF.